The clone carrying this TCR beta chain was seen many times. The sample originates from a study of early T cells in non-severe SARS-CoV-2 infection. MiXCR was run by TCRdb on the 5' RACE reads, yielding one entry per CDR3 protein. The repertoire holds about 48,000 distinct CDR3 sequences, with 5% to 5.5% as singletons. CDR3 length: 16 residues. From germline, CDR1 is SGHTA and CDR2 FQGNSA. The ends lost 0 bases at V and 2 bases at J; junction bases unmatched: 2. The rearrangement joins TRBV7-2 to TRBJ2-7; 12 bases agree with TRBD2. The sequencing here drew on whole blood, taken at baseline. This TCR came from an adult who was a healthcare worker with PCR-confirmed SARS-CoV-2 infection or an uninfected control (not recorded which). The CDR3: CASSLAGLAGTYEQYF. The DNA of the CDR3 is TGTGCCAGCAGCTTAGCCGGACTAGCGGGGACCTACGAGCAGTACTTC.